This entry lists 7 T cell receptor beta chains sequenced from one sample in a study of blood T cell repertoires in COVID-19. Generated by immunoSEQ multiplex PCR, the TCRdb table keeps only in-frame clones and is missing some. The table shows 260,000 or so clones, with roughly 85% occurring only once. Sequenced input: PBMCs or T cells enriched from blood (not recorded which). These receptors were obtained from a woman in her 50s who had recovered from COVID-19.

V usage is TRBV4-3 and J usage is TRBJ2-1; 8 bases line up with TRBD2. The V gene's germline CDR1 is LGHNA and CDR2 YSLEER. This CDR3 has 16 amino acids. With 3 bases clipped from V and 0 bases from J, the junction kept 4 bases outside the gene matches. The CDR3 DNA sequence: TGCGCCAGCAGCCAGGATAGCGGGGCCTCCTACAATGAGCAGTTCTTC. Translated: CASSQDSGASYNEQFF.

The V gene is TRBV27, the J gene TRBJ2-1; 9 nucleotides match TRBD2. The CDR3 consists of 16 residues. The germline CDR1 and CDR2 sequences are MNHEY and SMNVEV (reference sequence). Trimming took 2 bases from V and 7 from J; bases not matched to a gene: 9. CDR3 coding DNA: TGTGCCAGCAGTTTACATCTGGGGACTAGCAGTAATGAGCAGTTCTTC. This gives the protein CASSLHLGTSSNEQFF.

V is TRBV27 and J is TRBJ1-6, with TRBD1 matching 7 bases. V lost 1 base and J lost 7; bases outside the gene matches: 7. Germline CDR1 reads MNHEY; CDR2 reads SMNVEV (reference sequence). This CDR3 is built from 16 residues. CDR3 nucleotide sequence: TGTGCCAGCAGTTTATGGCGGGACAGTGAGAATTCACCCCTCCACTTT. Its protein product is CASSLWRDSENSPLHF.

The J gene is TRBJ1-5, the V gene TRBV4-2; tentatively, D is TRBD1 (5 bases). This CDR3 region has 14 residues. CDR1 is LGHNA and CDR2 is YNFKEQ in the germline V gene. The V gene lost 4 bases and the J gene lost 4 bases, with 11 bases spanning the gap. CDR3 sequence: CASSPRGGNQPQHF. The CDR3 bases are TGTGCCAGCAGCCCTCGGGGGGGAAATCAGCCCCAGCATTTT.

The chain joins TRBV7-8 to TRBJ2-7; 12 positions agree with TRBD2. The CDR3 consists of 15 residues. CDR1 and CDR2 from the germline V gene are SGHVS and FQNEAQ. With V trimmed by 5 bases and J by 3 bases, 5 bases remained unmatched. The CDR3 DNA is TGTGCCAGCAGCCGACTAGCGGGAGATTACTACGAGCAGTACTTC. It yields the protein CASSRLAGDYYEQYF.

The chain links TRBV3-1 (or the pseudogene TRBV3-2) to TRBJ1-4, with unresolved D. Germline V gives CDR1 LGHDT, CDR2 YNNKEL (reference sequence). V dropped 1 base and J dropped 5 bases, with 5 bases sitting between them. The CDR3 has 13 residues. The CDR3 is CASSQATNEKLFF. Written as DNA, the CDR3 is TGTGCCAGCAGCCAAGCTACGAATGAAAAACTGTTTTTT.

The rearrangement links TRBV6-6 to TRBJ1-5; no definite D call. The CDR3 has 15 amino acids. Per the germline V gene, CDR1 is MNHNY and CDR2 is SVGAGI (reference sequence). V was clipped by 0 bases and J by 4 bases, with 10 bases between them. The CDR3 nucleotides are TGTGCCAGCAGTTACTCGGGAGGAGTTAATCAGCCCCAGCATTTT. Translation gives CASSYSGGVNQPQHF.